The subject of this entry is one T cell receptor beta chain. Its cognate antigen is unknown. The sample belongs to a study of beta chain features in type 1 diabetes. The whole isolated RNA underwent reverse transcription, so sequencing captured expressed TCRB transcripts. Deep immunoSEQ sequencing covered naive, central memory and regulatory T cell samples. Libraries were prepared by immunoSEQ multiplex PCR; TCRdb keeps only in-frame clonotypes and omits some of them. The sample includes around 30,000 clones, less than 65% of them seen just once. General study points: Whatever favoring of shorter templates PCR might show would apply equally to patients and controls. Among patients with Type 1 diabetes, TCRB CDR3s were moderately but significantly shorter in every one of the four CD4+ subsets. The naive, central memory and Treg TCRB repertoires of patients appeared to be more similar to one another than those of healthy donors.

Material for sequencing was Tregs from blood. The TCR originated in a young woman with type 1 diabetes.

The CDR3 DNA follows: TGTGCCAGCAGAGGGACAATCGTGGAAAAACTGTTTTTT. Protein sequence: CASRGTIVEKLFF. The chain uses TRBV2 and TRBJ1-4, with a tentative D call TRBD1 (6 bases). V gave up 6 bases and J gave up 8 bases, with 13 bases separating them. Germline loops: CDR1 SNHLY, CDR2 FYNNEI. This CDR3 is 13 amino acids long.